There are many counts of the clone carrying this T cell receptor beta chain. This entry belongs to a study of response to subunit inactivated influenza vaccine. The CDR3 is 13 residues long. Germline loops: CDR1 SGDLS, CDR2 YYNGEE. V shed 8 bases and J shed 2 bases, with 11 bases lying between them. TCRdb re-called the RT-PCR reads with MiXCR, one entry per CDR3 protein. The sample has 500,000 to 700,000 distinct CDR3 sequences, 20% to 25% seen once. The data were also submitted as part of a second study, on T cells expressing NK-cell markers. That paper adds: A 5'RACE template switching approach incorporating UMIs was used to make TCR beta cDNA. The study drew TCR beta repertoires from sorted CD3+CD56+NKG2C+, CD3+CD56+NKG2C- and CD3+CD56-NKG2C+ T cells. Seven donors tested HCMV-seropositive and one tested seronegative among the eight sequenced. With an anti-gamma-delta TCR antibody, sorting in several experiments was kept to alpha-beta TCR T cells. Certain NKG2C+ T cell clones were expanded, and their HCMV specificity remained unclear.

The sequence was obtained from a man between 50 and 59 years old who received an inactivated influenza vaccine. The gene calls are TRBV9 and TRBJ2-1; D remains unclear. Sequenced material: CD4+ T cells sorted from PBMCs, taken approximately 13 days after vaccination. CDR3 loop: CASQIRPYNEQFF. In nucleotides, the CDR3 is TGTGCCAGTCAGATACGCCCCTACAATGAGCAGTTCTTC.